Below, 8 T cell receptor beta chains from the same sample are listed, as sequenced in a study of shared clonotypes between healthy human individuals (dated by TCRdb to 2020 to 2022). Receptor libraries were prepared by the immunoSEQ multiplex PCR assay. Sourced from immuneACCESS, this table was stored by TCRdb with only in-frame sequences that have V and J called. A share of the clones is absent; for the studies checked, an unresolved V gene accounts for under half, and the remainder has no known explanation. In this sample the table shows 470,000 or so clones, approximately 82% of which occur a single time. The ten largest clonotypes hold around 12% of the sample. The sample consisted of PBMCs. The origin of the receptors is a woman aged 40 to 50 in good health. Some clones in this sample may be carry-over from other donors' samples.

The chain combines TRBV25-1 with TRBJ2-7; no definite D call. The V end was cut by 6 bases, the J end by 2 bases, with 8 bases between. CDR1 and CDR2 from the germline V gene are MGHDK and SYGVNS. This CDR3 spans 12 amino acids. This chain's CDR3 is CASSLDAYEQYF. CDR3 DNA: TGTGCCAGCAGCCTGGACGCCTACGAGCAGTACTTC.

The rearrangement links TRBV10-2 to TRBJ2-7, with D perhaps TRBD1 (5 bases). The germline CDR1 and CDR2 sequences are WSHSY and SAAADI. This CDR3 has 12 amino acids. V lost 6 bases, J lost 0 bases, and 6 bases lay in between. CDR3 sequence: CASRDNSYEQYF. DNA of the CDR3: TGCGCCAGCAGGGACAACTCCTACGAGCAGTACTTC.

This clone has more than one count but fewer than ten. The chain joins TRBV5-1 to TRBJ1-1, with D perhaps matching TRBD1 (5 bases). Germline-derived CDR1 and CDR2 are SGHRS and YFSETQ. The CDR3 runs to 13 residues. Trimming removed 3 bases at V and 5 bases at J, with 11 bases between. The CDR3 sequence is CASSSTGGTEAFF. CDR3 coding DNA: TGCGCCAGCAGCTCGACCGGGGGGACTGAAGCTTTCTTT.

This chain joins TRBV28 and TRBJ2-3, with 9 bases fitting TRBD1. Germline CDR1 and CDR2: MDHEN and SYDVKM. This CDR3 has 14 amino acids. V dropped 3 bases and J dropped 5; count of bases not matched to a gene: 3. The CDR3 nucleotides read TGTGCCAGCAGTTTCGGACAGGGGAGAGATACGCAGTATTTT. Amino acids: CASSFGQGRDTQYF. Filled out from reference TRBV28 and TRBJ2-3, the complete variable domain reads DVKVTQSSRYLVKRTGEKVFLECVQDMDHENMFWYRQDPGLGLRLIYFSYDVKMKEKGDIPEGYSVSREKKERFSLILESASTNQTSMYLCASSFGQGRDTQYFGPGTRLTVL.

The rearrangement links TRBV29-1 to TRBJ2-3; tentatively, D is TRBD1 (6 bases). Trimming removed 5 bases from V and 0 bases from J, with 9 bases in between. In germline, CDR1 is SQVTM, CDR2 ANQGSEA. The CDR3 length is 13 residues. CDR3 region: CSVRDTSTDTQYF. The CDR3 coding sequence is TGCAGCGTTCGGGACACTAGCACAGATACGCAGTATTTT.

V gene TRBV7-9 combines with J gene TRBJ2-7; 10 bases map to TRBD1. The V and J ends lost 5 bases and 6 bases, in that order; junction bases with no gene match: 7. This CDR3 contains 14 residues. From germline, CDR1 is SEHNR and CDR2 FQNEAQ (reference sequence). The CDR3: CASSISGQGGEQYF. As DNA, the CDR3 is TGTGCCAGCAGCATAAGCGGACAGGGGGGCGAGCAGTACTTC.

This sequence joins TRBV2 and TRBJ2-5, with 12 bases matching TRBD2. This CDR3 has 16 residues. V lost 2 bases, J lost 0 bases, and 1 base stayed unmatched. Germline lookup yields CDR1 SNHLY and CDR2 FYNNEI. DNA for the CDR3: TGTGCCAGCAGTGAACTAGCGGGAGGGTACCAAGAGACCCAGTACTTC. This gives the protein CASSELAGGYQETQYF.

The chain combines TRBV6-1 with TRBJ1-2, with D perhaps TRBD1 (5 bases). From germline, CDR1 is MNHNS and CDR2 SASEGT. This CDR3 has 16 residues. Between the trimmed V and J ends, which lost 0 bases and 4 bases, there was a span of 15 bases. CDR3 DNA: TGTGCCAGCAGTGAAGCAGCGGGGCAGGGAGGCTATGGCTACACCTTC. This translates into CASSEAAGQGGYGYTF.